This TCR beta chain appears in the sequencing data of a study of blood T cell repertoires in COVID-19 (dated by TCRdb to the early 2020s). A note on the overall study: Samples from collaborators originated in the United States, Italy and Spain and spanned both the acute and convalescent phases of COVID-19. The material from the prospective study consisted of cDNA or gDNA derived from T cells, B-cell-depleted T cells, or PBMCs. Subjects who had been exposed to COVID-19, were actively infected with it, or had recovered from it provided the deeply sampled blood TCRbeta repertoires that made up the dataset. The repertoires were released in a freely available public database meant as a resource for research on the immune response to SARS-CoV-2. Samples were obtained from the ongoing ImmuneRACE study (first 160 participants) and from over 1,000 subjects provided by 6 global collaborators. Nearly every sample came with metadata listing a de-identified subject ID, COVID-19 status, age in years and sex. Where HLA class I and class II types were available, the types were taken from metadata supplied by the sample provider, not from assay-based typing.

Results the study describes overall, beyond this receptor: The quantity of clinical and demographic metadata differed by source and by participant and was supplied without curation.

Note on this clone: No cognate antigen has been identified for it. The record has no base qualities; no much larger clone is one base away.

The immunoSEQ Assay, a bias-controlled multiplex PCR, was used to amplify TCRbeta CDR3 regions from genomic DNA. In the authors' own workflow: Nucleated cell counts per sample were estimated from amplification of reference gene primers within the assay. To quantify the absolute abundance of each unique TCRbeta CDR3 rearrangement, sequence reads were collapsed and filtered. Productive Simpson clonality was computed per sample as the square root of Simpson's diversity index over productive rearrangements. Sourced from immuneACCESS, this table was stored by TCRdb with only in-frame sequences that have V and J called. A share of the clones is absent; for the studies checked, an unresolved V gene accounts for under half, and the remainder has no known explanation. V and J calls and clone size are those listed in that table; D and trimming were worked out from the DNA. This sample is represented by about 140,000 clones; 65% to 85% of them were singletons. The biggest ten clones account for 3% to 5% of the sample.

The collaborating institutions used their own protocols to collect whole blood in K2EDTA tubes. For TCRbeta analysis, collaborators shipped samples in one of three forms: frozen whole blood, isolated PBMCs, or DNA extracted from either of those sample types. V has 0 bases trimmed and J has 9 bases trimmed; junction bases matching no gene number 11. The germline V gene (reference sequence) specifies LNHNV as CDR1 and YYDKDF as CDR2. Counted from cysteine to phenylalanine, this CDR3 has 17 amino acids. The DNA shown is the 51-base CDR3, in frame from base 1. This receptor was taken from a woman aged 55 to 70 with acute or convalescent COVID-19. The source material was peripheral blood. The sequence is built from TRBV15 and TRBJ2-1; 10 middle bases align to TRBD2. The DNA is as follows: TGTGCCACCAGCAGAGATTGGGCCAGCGGGAGGGCAGTTGAGCAGTTCTTC. This encodes CATSRDWASGRAVEQFF.